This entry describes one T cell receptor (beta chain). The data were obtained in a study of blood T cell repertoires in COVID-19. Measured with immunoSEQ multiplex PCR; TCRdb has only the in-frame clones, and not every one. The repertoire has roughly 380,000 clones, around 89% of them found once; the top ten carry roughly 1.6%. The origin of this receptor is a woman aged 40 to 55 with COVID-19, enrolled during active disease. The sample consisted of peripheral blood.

Here the CDR3 reads CASSLVGGRDQPQHF. DNA of the CDR3: TGTGCCAGCAGCTTAGTTGGGGGGAGAGATCAGCCCCAGCATTTT. The chain joins TRBV7-2 to TRBJ1-5; perhaps TRBD1 as D (5 bases). CDR1 and CDR2 from the germline V gene are SGHTA and FQGNSA. This CDR3 is built from 15 residues. The ends were cut back, 1 base at V and 5 bases at J, with 12 bases in the middle.